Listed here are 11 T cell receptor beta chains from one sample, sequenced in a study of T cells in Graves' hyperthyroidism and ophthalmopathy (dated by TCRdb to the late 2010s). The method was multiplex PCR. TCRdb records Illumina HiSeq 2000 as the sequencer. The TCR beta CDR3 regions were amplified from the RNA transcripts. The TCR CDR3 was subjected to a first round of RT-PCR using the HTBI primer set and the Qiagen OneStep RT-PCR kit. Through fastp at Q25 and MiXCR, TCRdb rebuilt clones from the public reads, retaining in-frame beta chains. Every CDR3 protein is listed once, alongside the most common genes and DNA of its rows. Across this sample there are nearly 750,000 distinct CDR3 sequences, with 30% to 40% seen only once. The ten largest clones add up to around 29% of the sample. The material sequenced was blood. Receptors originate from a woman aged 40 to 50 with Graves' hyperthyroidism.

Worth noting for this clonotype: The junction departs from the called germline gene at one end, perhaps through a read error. The CDR3 region has the DNA TGTGCTAGCAGCTTGGCGCAGGGAATCACAGATACGCAGTATTTT. Translating gives CASSLAQGITDTQYF. The V and J genes are TRBV7-7 and TRBJ2-3, with D maybe TRBD1 (5 bases). Germline CDR1 SSHAT, CDR2 FNYEAQ (reference sequence). The CDR3 totals 15 residues.

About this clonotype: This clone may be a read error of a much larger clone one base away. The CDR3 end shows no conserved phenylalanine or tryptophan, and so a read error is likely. The CDR3 region has the DNA TGTGCCAGCAGTGCCGTGCAGGGAGGAAACACTGGAGCTTTCCTT. Translation gives CASSAVQGGNTGAFL. The chain uses TRBV2 and TRBJ1-1; D might be TRBD1 (5 bases). Per the germline V gene, CDR1 is SNHLY and CDR2 is FYNNEI. The CDR3 runs 15 residues.

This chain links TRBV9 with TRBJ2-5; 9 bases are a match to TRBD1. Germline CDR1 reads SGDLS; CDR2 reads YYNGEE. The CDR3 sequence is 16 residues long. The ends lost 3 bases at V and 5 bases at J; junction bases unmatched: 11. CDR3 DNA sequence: TGTGCCAGCAGCGCCGGGGACAGGGTGGAGGGGGAGACCCAGTACTTC. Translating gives CASSAGDRVEGETQYF.

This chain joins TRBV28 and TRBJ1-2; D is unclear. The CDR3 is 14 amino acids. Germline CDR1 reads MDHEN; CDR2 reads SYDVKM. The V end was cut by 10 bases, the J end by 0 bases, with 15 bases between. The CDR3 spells CATAAAWTNYGYTF. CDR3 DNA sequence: TGTGCCACCGCGGCAGCCTGGACTAACTATGGCTACACCTTC.

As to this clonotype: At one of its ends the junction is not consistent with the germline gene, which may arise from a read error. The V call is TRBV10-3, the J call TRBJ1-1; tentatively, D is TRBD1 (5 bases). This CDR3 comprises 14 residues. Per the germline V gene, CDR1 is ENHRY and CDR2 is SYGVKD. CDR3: CASSYWFGGTEAFF. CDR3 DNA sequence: TGTGCCAGCAGTTACTGGTTCGGGGGCACTGAAGCTTTCTTT.

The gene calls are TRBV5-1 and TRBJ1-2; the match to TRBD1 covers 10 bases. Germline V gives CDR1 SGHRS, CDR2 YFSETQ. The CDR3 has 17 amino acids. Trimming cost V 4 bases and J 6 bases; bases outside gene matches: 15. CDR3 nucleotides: TGCGCCAGCAGCAATGACCCGGGGACAGGGGCAGGCCATGGCTACACCTTC. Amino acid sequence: CASSNDPGTGAGHGYTF.

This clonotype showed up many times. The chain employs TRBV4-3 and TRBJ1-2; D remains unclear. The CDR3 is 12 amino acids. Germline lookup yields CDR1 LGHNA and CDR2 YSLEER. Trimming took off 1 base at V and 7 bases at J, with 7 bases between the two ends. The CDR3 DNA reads TGCGCCAGCAGCCAAGGTGCAGGTGGCTACACCTTC. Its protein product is CASSQGAGGYTF.

CDR3 bases: TGTGCCAGTAGTCTTAAGACAGACAAACAGCCCCAGCATTTT. The encoded protein is CASSLKTDKQPQHF. The chain has TRBV19 and TRBJ1-5, with D tentatively TRBD1 (5 bases). Germline V gives CDR1 LNHDA, CDR2 SQIVND (reference sequence). The CDR3 extends over 14 amino acids. V lost 5 bases and J lost 7, with 15 bases in between.

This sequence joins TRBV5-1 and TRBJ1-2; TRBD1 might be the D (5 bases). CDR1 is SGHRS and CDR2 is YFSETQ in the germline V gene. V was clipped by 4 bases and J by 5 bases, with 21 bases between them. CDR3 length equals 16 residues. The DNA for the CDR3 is TGCGCCAGCAGCCAGACCACGGGGGACCCGGGATATGGCTACACCTTC. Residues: CASSQTTGDPGYGYTF. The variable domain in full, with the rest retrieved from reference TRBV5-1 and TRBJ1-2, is KAGVTQTPRYLIKTRGQQVTLSCSPISGHRSVSWYQQTPGQGLQFLFEYFSETQRNKGNFPGRFSGRQFSNSRSEMNVSTLELGDSALYLCASSQTTGDPGYGYTFGSGTRLTVV.

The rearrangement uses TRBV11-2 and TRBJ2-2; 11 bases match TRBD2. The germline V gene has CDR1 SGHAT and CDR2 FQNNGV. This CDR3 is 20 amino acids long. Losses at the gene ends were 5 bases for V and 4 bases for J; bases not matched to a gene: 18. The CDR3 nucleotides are TGTGCCAGCAGCCCCCCGCCCGCGCTAGCGGGAGGCGGGCGCACCGGGGAGCTGTTTTTT. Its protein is CASSPPPALAGGGRTGELFF. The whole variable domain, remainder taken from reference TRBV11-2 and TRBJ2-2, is EAGVAQSPRYKIIEKRQSVAFWCNPISGHATLYWYQQILGQGPKLLIQFQNNGVVDDSQLPKDRFSAERLKGVDSTLKIQPAKLEDSAVYLCASSPPPALAGGGRTGELFFGEGSRLTVL.

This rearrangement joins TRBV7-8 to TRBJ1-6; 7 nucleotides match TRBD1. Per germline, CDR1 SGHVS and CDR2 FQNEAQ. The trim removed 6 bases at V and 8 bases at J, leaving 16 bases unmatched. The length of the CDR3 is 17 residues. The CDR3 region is CASSSDRSNIFDSPLHF. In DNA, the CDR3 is TGTGCCAGCAGTTCGGACAGGTCCAATATATTTGATTCACCCCTCCACTTT.